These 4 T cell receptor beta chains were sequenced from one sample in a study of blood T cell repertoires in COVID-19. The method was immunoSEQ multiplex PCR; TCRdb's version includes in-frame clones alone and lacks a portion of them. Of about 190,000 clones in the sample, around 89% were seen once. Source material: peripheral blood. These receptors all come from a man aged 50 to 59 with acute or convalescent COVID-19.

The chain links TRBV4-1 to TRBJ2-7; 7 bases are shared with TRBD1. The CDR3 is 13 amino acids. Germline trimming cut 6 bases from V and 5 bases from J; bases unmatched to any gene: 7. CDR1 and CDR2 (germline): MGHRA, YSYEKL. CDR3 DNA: TGCGCCAGCAGGCTCACAGGGGCCCACGAGCAGTACTTC. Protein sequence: CASRLTGAHEQYF.

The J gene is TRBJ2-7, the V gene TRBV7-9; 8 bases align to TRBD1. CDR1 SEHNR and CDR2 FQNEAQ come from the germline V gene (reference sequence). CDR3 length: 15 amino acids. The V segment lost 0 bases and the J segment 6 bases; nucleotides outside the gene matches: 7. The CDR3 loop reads CASSLAWTGFAEQYF. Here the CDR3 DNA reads TGTGCCAGCAGCTTAGCCTGGACAGGGTTTGCCGAGCAGTACTTC.

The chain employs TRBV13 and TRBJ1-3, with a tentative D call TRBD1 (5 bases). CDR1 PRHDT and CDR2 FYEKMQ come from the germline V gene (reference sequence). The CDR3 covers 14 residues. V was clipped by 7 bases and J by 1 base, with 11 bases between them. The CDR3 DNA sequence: TGTGCCAGCATAATGGGGGGTTCTGGAAACACCATATATTTT. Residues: CASIMGGSGNTIYF.

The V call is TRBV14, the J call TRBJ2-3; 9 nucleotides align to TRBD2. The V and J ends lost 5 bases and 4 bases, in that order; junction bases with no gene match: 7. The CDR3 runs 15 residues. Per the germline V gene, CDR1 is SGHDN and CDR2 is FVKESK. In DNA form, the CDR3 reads TGTGCCAGCAGCTGGGTAGCGGGAGCCGCAGATACGCAGTATTTT. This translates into CASSWVAGAADTQYF.